The present T cell receptor (beta chain) was sequenced within a study of T cells in Graves' hyperthyroidism and ophthalmopathy. Overall study context: Initial diagnosis, before any treatment, was when peripheral blood was collected.

The germline gives CDR1 MDHEN, CDR2 SYDVKM. This CDR3 region has 14 residues. Trimming pared 8 bases from V and 5 bases from J, leaving 18 bases between. Hyperthyroidism was newly diagnosed in patients aged 18 to 65 (duration under 2 months). A patient was excluded if there was uncontrolled infection, other autoimmune disease, pregnancy or lactation. Amplification yielded TCR beta CDR3 regions, with RNA transcripts as the source. When the TCR CDR3 underwent first-round RT-PCR, the HTBI primer set was used. TCRdb reprocessed the multiplex PCR reads via MiXCR and lists one record per CDR3 protein. The sample records approximately 510,000 distinct CDR3 sequences, roughly 20% being singletons.

The sample was blood. The TCR originated in a man younger than 30 with Graves' hyperthyroidism. V and J are TRBV28 and TRBJ1-1; D may be TRBD1 (5 bases). CDR3 sequence: CASGPMGEWTEAFF. The CDR3, as DNA: TGTGCCAGCGGACCCATGGGGGAATGGACTGAAGCTTTCTTT.